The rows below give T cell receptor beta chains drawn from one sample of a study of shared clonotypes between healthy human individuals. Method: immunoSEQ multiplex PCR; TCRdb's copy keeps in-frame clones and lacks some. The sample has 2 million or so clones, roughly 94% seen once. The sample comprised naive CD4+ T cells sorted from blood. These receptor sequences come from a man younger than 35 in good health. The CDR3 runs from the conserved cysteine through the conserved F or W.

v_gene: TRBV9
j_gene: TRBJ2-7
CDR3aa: CASSTSTGPSYEQYF

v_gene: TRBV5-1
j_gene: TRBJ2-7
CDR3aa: CASSLTGDYEQYF

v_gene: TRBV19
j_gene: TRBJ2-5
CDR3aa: CASSTTRKETQYF

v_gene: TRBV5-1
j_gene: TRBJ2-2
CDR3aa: CASSKGAQTGELFF

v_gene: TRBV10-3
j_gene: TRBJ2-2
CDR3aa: CAISTAWDRANTGELFF

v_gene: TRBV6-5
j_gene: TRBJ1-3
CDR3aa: CASSYSGGLENTIYF

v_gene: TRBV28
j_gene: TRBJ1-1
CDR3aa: CASSSYLEAFF

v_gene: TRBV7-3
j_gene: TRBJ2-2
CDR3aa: CASSSTNTGELFF

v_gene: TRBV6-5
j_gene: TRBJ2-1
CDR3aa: CASRNSGGNYNEQFF

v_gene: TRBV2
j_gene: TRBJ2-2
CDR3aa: CASSEQGVGELFF

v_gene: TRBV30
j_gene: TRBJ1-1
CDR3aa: CAWSVGDRLIF

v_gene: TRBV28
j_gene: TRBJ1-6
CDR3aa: CASSTGTANSPLHF

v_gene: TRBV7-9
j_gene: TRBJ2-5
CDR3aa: CASSFNQRGQETQYF

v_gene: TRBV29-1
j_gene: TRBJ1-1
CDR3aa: CSVAGQGDAEAFF

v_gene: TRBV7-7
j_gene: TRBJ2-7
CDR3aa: CASSLGLQGYEQYF

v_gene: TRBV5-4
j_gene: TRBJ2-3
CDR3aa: CASSLAAQPTDTQYF

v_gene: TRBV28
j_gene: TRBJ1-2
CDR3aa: CASSRGQYYGYTF

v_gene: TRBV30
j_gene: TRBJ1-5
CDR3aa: CAWSTGGLNQPQHF

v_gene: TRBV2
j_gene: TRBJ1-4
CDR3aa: CASSEEVPTNEKLFF

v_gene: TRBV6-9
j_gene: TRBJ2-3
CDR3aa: CASPGGTSKPTDTQYF

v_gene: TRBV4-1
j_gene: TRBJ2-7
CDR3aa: CASSQDAGTPYEQYF

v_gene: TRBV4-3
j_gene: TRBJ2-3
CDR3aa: CASSSRPADTQYF

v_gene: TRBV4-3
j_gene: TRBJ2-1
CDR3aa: CASSQEGRFWDEQFF

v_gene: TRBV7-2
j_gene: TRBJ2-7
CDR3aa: CASSLSGTGGTYEQYF

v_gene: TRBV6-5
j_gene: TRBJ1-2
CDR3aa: CASSDWDSGFYGYTF

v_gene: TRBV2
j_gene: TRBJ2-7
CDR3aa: CASSDWSGTGEQYF

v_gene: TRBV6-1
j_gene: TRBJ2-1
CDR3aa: CASKQLAGGYNEQFF

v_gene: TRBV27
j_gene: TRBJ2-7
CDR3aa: CASSLTGTSGFYEQYF

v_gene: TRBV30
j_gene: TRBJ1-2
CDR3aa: CAWSLLRLLGGRNYGYTF

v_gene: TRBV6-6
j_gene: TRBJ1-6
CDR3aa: CASSGMDRMTSPLHF

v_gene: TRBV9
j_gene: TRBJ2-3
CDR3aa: CASSVVGSGSSSTDTQYF

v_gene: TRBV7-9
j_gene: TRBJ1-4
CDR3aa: CASSLAWLGGLEEKLFF

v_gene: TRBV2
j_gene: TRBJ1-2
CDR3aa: CASSPQSRGYTF

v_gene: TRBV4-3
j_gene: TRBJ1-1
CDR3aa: CASSQVPGQGNTEAFF

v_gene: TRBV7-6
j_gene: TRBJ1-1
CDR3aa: CASSLVPGTMNTEAFF

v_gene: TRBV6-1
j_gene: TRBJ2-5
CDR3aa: CASTALAGTQETQYF

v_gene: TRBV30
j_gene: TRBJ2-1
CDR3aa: CAWAGTGNNEQFF

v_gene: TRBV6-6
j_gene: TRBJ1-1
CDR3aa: CASRARAANTEAFF

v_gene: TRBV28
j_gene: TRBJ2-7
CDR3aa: CASSLSRGHEQYF

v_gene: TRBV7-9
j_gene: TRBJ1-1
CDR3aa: CASSHRQGSTEAFF

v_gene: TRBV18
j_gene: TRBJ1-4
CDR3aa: CASSPETGVEKLFF

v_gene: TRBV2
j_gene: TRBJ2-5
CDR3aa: CASSGWTGETQYF

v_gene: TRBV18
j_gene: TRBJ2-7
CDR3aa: CASSPPGSYEQYF

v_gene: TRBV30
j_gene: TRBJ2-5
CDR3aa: CAWSSGYQETQYF

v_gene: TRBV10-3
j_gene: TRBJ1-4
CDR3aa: CAISDGQPNEKLFF

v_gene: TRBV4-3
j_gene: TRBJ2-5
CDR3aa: CASSQEWEVGTQYF